Listed here are 32 T cell receptor beta chains from one sample, sequenced in a study of T cell repertoires in cytomegalovirus infection. TCRdb reprocessed the reads via MiXCR and lists one record per CDR3 protein. Of 680,000 or so distinct CDR3 sequences listed, around 31% were seen once; the top ten hold roughly 20%. Their antigen targets remain unknown. The sample was cultured PBMCs, taken from culture after CMV antigen stimulation. Receptor source: a human donor in good health (CMV status not recorded). Some clones in this sample may be carry-over from other donors' samples.

The chain carries TRBV29-1 and TRBJ2-1, with D possibly called TRBD1 or TRBD2 (5 bases each). This CDR3 region has 14 residues. Germline V lookup: CDR1 SQVTM, CDR2 ANQGSEA. V lost 4 bases to trimming and J lost 4 bases, with 14 bases between them. The CDR3 region has the DNA TGCAGCGTTGTGTACGGGACGAGATACAATGAGCAGTTCTTC. Encoded protein: CSVVYGTRYNEQFF.

This clonotype was seen a few times. The chain carries TRBV10-3 and TRBJ2-1, with D hard to call. This CDR3 spans 12 amino acids. Germline V gene data show CDR1 as ENHRY and CDR2 as SYGVKD. Trimming took off 2 bases at V and 8 bases at J, with 7 bases between the two ends. The CDR3 is CAISETRDEQFF. The CDR3 bases are TGTGCCATCAGTGAGACCCGCGATGAGCAGTTCTTC.

This clonotype was counted ten times or more. The CDR3 loop is CASSTRGADTQYF. CDR3 sequence (DNA): TGTGCCAGCAGTACTAGAGGCGCAGATACGCAGTATTTT. This chain joins TRBV7-2 and TRBJ2-3, with D possibly TRBD2 on 5 matching bases. Trimming stripped 6 bases from V and 4 bases from J, with 11 bases between. The V gene's germline CDR1 is SGHTA and CDR2 FQGNSA. This CDR3 has 13 amino acids.

In its sample, this clonotype was seen a few times. The chain combines TRBV7-6 with TRBJ2-3; D is possibly TRBD2 (5 bases). The CDR3 is made up of 16 amino acids. V lost 0 bases and J 0 bases, leaving 10 bases between the germline ends. Germline V lookup: CDR1 SGHVS, CDR2 FNYEAQ. The CDR3 here is CASSLAASSSTDTQYF. CDR3 in DNA: TGTGCCAGCAGCTTAGCGGCTAGCAGCAGCACAGATACGCAGTATTTT.

CDR3 DNA: TGTGCCAGCAGTTTAGAAATGCCCACTGAAGCTTTCTTT. Translated, it gives CASSLEMPTEAFF. The V call is TRBV12-3 or TRBV12-4, the J call TRBJ1-1; D remains unclear. Trimming removed 1 base from V and 4 bases from J, with 7 bases in between. The CDR3 covers 13 residues.

This clonotype has only a few counts. This sequence joins TRBV7-9 and TRBJ1-1; D gene uncertain. This CDR3 is 13 amino acids long. Germline V CDR1 and CDR2: SEHNR, FQNEAQ (reference sequence). Trimming left V 5 bases short and J 4 bases short, with 11 bases between. The CDR3 region has the DNA TGTGCCAGCAGCATAGGTGGTCGCACTGAAGCTTTCTTT. This sequence encodes CASSIGGRTEAFF.

This sequence joins TRBV2 and TRBJ2-7; 9 positions match TRBD2. Germline V gene data show CDR1 as SNHLY and CDR2 as FYNNEI. The CDR3 covers 15 residues. V trimming: 6 bases; J trimming: 3 bases; junction bases outside the gene matches: 9. The CDR3 protein is CASRRTSEGLYEQYF. Written as DNA, the CDR3 is TGTGCCAGCAGGAGGACTAGCGAGGGCCTCTACGAGCAGTACTTC.

The V and J genes are TRBV4-1 and TRBJ2-2; no clear D. The V end was cut by 4 bases, the J end by 5 bases, with 11 bases between. The CDR3 totals 14 residues. Germline assignment: CDR1 MGHRA and CDR2 YSYEKL. In DNA form, the CDR3 reads TGCGCCAGCAGCCGCGCGCGAGTAACCGGGGAGCTGTTTTTT. It codes for CASSRARVTGELFF.

This clonotype was picked up one time. The rearrangement links TRBV20-1 to TRBJ1-2; maybe TRBD1 (5 bases). V dropped 6 bases and J dropped 4 bases, with 12 bases sitting between them. Looked up from germline, CDR1 is DFQATT and CDR2 is SNEGSKA (reference sequence). The CDR3 loop spans 12 amino acids. The CDR3 sequence is CSAPPGGYGYTF. Written as DNA, the CDR3 is TGCAGTGCACCCCCCGGGGGCTATGGCTACACCTTC.

V usage is TRBV6-2 or TRBV6-3 and J usage is TRBJ2-7; D ambiguous. In germline, CDR1 is MNHEY, CDR2 SVGEGT. The V end lost 0 bases, the J end lost 10 bases, and 10 bases lay between the germline ends. The CDR3 is 12 residues long. Written as DNA, the CDR3 is TGTGCCAGCAGTTACTCTAGAGACTCACAGTACTTC. Protein sequence: CASSYSRDSQYF.

This chain links TRBV7-2 with TRBJ2-1; a weak D match, TRBD1 (5 bases). The V end was cut by 4 bases, the J end by 6 bases, with 16 bases between. The germline V gene has CDR1 SGHTA and CDR2 FQGNSA. This CDR3 has 15 amino acids. CDR3 sequence reads: CASSSRPERGNEQFF. In nucleotides, the CDR3 is TGTGCCAGCAGCTCACGCCCGGAAAGGGGCAATGAGCAGTTCTTC.

V and J are TRBV27 and TRBJ1-5, with TRBD1 matching over 8 bases. The V gene end was trimmed by 5 bases and the J gene end by 1 base; junction bases not matched to a gene: 4. Germline values: CDR1 MNHEY, CDR2 SMNVEV (reference sequence). CDR3 size: 15 residues. CDR3 DNA sequence: TGTGCCAGCAGTCACAACAGGGGGAGCAATCAGCCCCAGCATTTT. Amino acid sequence: CASSHNRGSNQPQHF.

J is TRBJ1-6 and V is TRBV11-2; no clear D. V was clipped by 8 bases and J by 10 bases, with 15 bases between them. The CDR3 has 13 residues. Germline V lookup: CDR1 SGHAT, CDR2 FQNNGV. This CDR3 is CASAGLLESPLHF. The CDR3 DNA reads as TGTGCCAGCGCGGGCCTACTGGAATCACCCCTCCACTTT. Filled out from reference TRBV11-2 and TRBJ1-6, the complete variable domain reads EAGVAQSPRYKIIEKRQSVAFWCNPISGHATLYWYQQILGQGPKLLIQFQNNGVVDDSQLPKDRFSAERLKGVDSTLKIQPAKLEDSAVYLCASAGLLESPLHFGNGTRLTVT.

This clonotype was seen repeatedly, ten times or more. The chain carries TRBV7-2 and TRBJ2-7; 12 bases map to TRBD2. With 1 base clipped from V and 7 bases from J, the junction kept 5 bases outside the gene matches. The CDR3 is made up of 15 amino acids. CDR1 and CDR2 from the germline V gene are SGHTA and FQGNSA. CDR3 residues: CASSLDLAGGGEQYF. Written as DNA, the CDR3 is TGTGCCAGCAGCTTAGATCTAGCGGGAGGGGGTGAGCAGTACTTC.

This clonotype was detected ten times or more. V is TRBV7-2 and J is TRBJ2-1, with D possibly called TRBD1 or TRBD2 (7 bases each). CDR1 is SGHTA, CDR2 FQGNSA, per germline. This CDR3 region has 14 residues. The V gene lost 5 bases and the J gene lost 4 bases, with 12 bases spanning the gap. The CDR3 sequence: CASSPGGGYNEQFF. The CDR3 coding sequence is TGTGCCAGCAGCCCAGGGGGGGGGTACAATGAGCAGTTCTTC.

This clonotype has more than one count but fewer than ten. This rearrangement joins TRBV11-2 to TRBJ2-5; TRBD1 is a possible D gene (6 bases). Germline CDR1 is SGHAT and CDR2 is FQNNGV. Trimming removed 5 bases at V and 5 bases at J, with 15 bases between. The CDR3 extends over 14 amino acids. CDR3 amino acids: CASSQTGMRETQYF. The CDR3 DNA is TGTGCCAGCAGCCAAACAGGGATGCGGGAGACCCAGTACTTC.

The rearrangement uses TRBV12-3 or TRBV12-4 and TRBJ2-5, with D perhaps matching TRBD1 or TRBD2 (5 bases each). Trimming shortened V by 1 base and J by 4 bases, and 19 bases separated the two germline ends. This CDR3 is built from 17 residues. As DNA, the CDR3 is TGTGCCAGCAGTTTAGGGGACCGGGCTTGGACAAGAGAGACCCAGTACTTC. This encodes CASSLGDRAWTRETQYF.

The chain joins TRBV2 to TRBJ2-2, with TRBD1 identical over 8 bases. CDR1 and CDR2 from the germline V gene are SNHLY and FYNNEI. V was pared by 6 bases and J by 4 bases, with 4 bases of the junction left unmatched. The CDR3 is 14 residues long. The CDR3 protein is CASRTTGVTGELFF. The CDR3 nucleotides are TGTGCCAGCAGAACGACAGGGGTCACCGGGGAGCTGTTTTTT.

This clonotype has only a few counts. J is TRBJ1-4 and V is TRBV4-3; D uncertain. The V end lost 2 bases, the J end lost 0 bases, and 7 bases lay between the germline ends. Germline lookup yields CDR1 LGHNA and CDR2 YSLEER. The CDR3 loop spans 15 amino acids. CDR3 residues: CASSQRIATNEKLFF. The DNA of the CDR3 is TGCGCCAGCAGCCAAAGGATCGCAACTAATGAAAAACTGTTTTTT.

This clonotype was picked up a small number of times. This sequence joins TRBV27 and TRBJ1-5, with 7 bases aligning to TRBD1. J lost 2 bases, V lost 6 bases, and 10 bases had no gene match. Per the germline V gene, CDR1 is MNHEY and CDR2 is SMNVEV (reference sequence). The CDR3 spans 16 residues. CDR3: CASSIRDTGGNQPQHF. As DNA, the CDR3 is TGTGCCAGCAGCATAAGGGATACAGGGGGCAATCAGCCCCAGCATTTT.

V usage is TRBV7-9 and J usage is TRBJ2-5; D ambiguous. This CDR3 comprises 15 residues. The V and J ends lost 0 bases and 5 bases respectively, with 13 bases between them. Germline V CDR1 and CDR2: SEHNR, FQNEAQ (reference sequence). CDR3: CASSLALGVGETQYF. As DNA, the CDR3 is TGTGCCAGCAGCTTAGCGCTAGGCGTGGGGGAGACCCAGTACTTC.

The chain has TRBV7-2 and TRBJ1-5; D is possibly TRBD1 (6 bases). V shed 5 bases and J shed 7 bases, with 18 bases lying between them. CDR3 size: 15 residues. Germline lookup yields CDR1 SGHTA and CDR2 FQGNSA. The CDR3 here is CASSLRGGGGQPQHF. DNA for the CDR3: TGTGCCAGCAGCCTCCGAGGGGGAGGGGGACAGCCCCAGCATTTT.

This chain joins TRBV6-1 and TRBJ2-7; D remains ambiguous. This CDR3 region has 15 residues. CDR1 and CDR2 (germline): MNHNS, SASEGT. Trimming cost V 2 bases and J 3 bases, with 14 bases left between them. CDR3 protein: CASSESGSPGYEQYF. The CDR3 nucleotides are TGTGCCAGCAGTGAATCAGGTAGCCCCGGCTACGAGCAGTACTTC.

The genes are TRBV23-1 and TRBJ1-4; D not resolved. TRBV23-1 is an open reading frame whose function is uncertain. This CDR3 comprises 18 residues. Trimming stripped 6 bases from V and 2 bases from J, with 22 bases between. CDR3 residues: CASSRKVRRWSTNEKLFF. The CDR3 nucleotides read TGCGCCAGCAGCCGGAAGGTGCGCCGCTGGTCCACTAATGAAAAACTGTTTTTT.

The J gene is TRBJ2-3, the V gene TRBV12-5; maybe TRBD1 (6 bases). V lost 2 bases and J lost 5, with 14 bases in between. Germline V lookup: CDR1 LGHNT, CDR2 FRNRAP. The CDR3 spans 15 residues. CDR3 DNA sequence: TGTGCTAGTGGTTTGCAGGGGCTCCCCGGAGATACGCAGTATTTT. As protein: CASGLQGLPGDTQYF.

This sequence joins TRBV7-9 and TRBJ1-2; D is unclear. CDR1 and CDR2 from the germline V gene are SEHNR and FQNEAQ (reference sequence). Trimming pared 5 bases from V and 4 bases from J, leaving 11 bases between. This CDR3 is 13 amino acids long. The chain's CDR3 is CASSVSDAYGYTF. CDR3 nucleotide sequence: TGTGCCAGCAGCGTTAGTGATGCCTATGGCTACACCTTC.

The genes are TRBV12-3 or TRBV12-4 and TRBJ2-5; D gene ambiguous. V lost 7 bases, J lost 6 bases, and 15 bases lay in between. The CDR3 runs 13 residues. The CDR3 protein is CASTLSQAKTQYF. CDR3 bases: TGTGCCAGCACCTTATCGCAAGCAAAGACCCAGTACTTC.

V gene TRBV19 combines with J gene TRBJ1-5; 7 bases are shared with TRBD1. This CDR3 has 15 residues. Germline CDR1 and CDR2: LNHDA and SQIVND (reference sequence). V gave up 5 bases and J gave up 7 bases; unmatched junction bases: 11. The CDR3 here is CASSSDKGARQPQHF. The CDR3 DNA follows: TGTGCCAGTAGTTCCGACAAGGGGGCCAGACAGCCCCAGCATTTT.

This clonotype was found a few times. This chain uses TRBV4-1 with TRBJ1-4; possible D gene TRBD1, 5 bases. Trimming pared 0 bases from V and 10 bases from J, leaving 12 bases between. This CDR3 spans 14 amino acids. The germline V gene encodes CDR1 MGHRA and CDR2 YSYEKL. CDR3 sequence: CASSQEPGEGKLFF. For the CDR3, the DNA is TGCGCCAGCAGCCAAGAACCGGGGGAGGGAAAACTGTTTTTT.

This clonotype was seen many times. V and J are TRBV6-2 or TRBV6-3 and TRBJ1-1; weak D call: TRBD1 (6 bases). This CDR3 spans 15 amino acids. Germline V gene lookup returns CDR1 MNHEY and CDR2 SVGEGT. Trimming removed 4 bases from V and 1 base from J, with 13 bases in between. The CDR3 is CASSSNRAGNTEAFF. The CDR3 bases are TGTGCCAGCAGTTCTAACAGGGCTGGGAACACTGAAGCTTTCTTT.

The V gene is TRBV12-3 or TRBV12-4, the J gene TRBJ1-2, with D tentatively TRBD1 (5 bases). Trimming took 4 bases from V and 7 from J, leaving 16 bases between them. The CDR3 contains 14 residues. The CDR3 DNA sequence: TGTGCCAGCAGTTCTCAGGGAACCTGGAGTGGCTACACCTTC. Protein product: CASSSQGTWSGYTF.

This clonotype was detected a few times. This chain connects TRBV7-6 to TRBJ2-2, with D maybe TRBD1 (6 bases). CDR3 length equals 14 residues. Between the trimmed V and J ends, which lost 10 bases and 4 bases, there was a span of 16 bases. Germline loops: CDR1 SGHVS, CDR2 FNYEAQ. The CDR3 region has the DNA TGTGCCACTTCTGGACAGACGTCCACCGGGGAGCTGTTTTTT. Amino acids: CATSGQTSTGELFF.